A selection of T cell receptor beta chains follows, all from one sample in a study of blood T cell repertoires in COVID-19. Using immunoSEQ multiplex PCR, the repertoire was profiled, and TCRdb retains in-frame clones only, with some absent. The sample contains about 150,000 clones, roughly 84% of which appear only once. Sequences were obtained from peripheral blood. The receptors shown here come from a human donor in a cohort sampled during active COVID-19. CDR3s include the opening cysteine and the closing phenylalanine or tryptophan. A D gene is named only where the DNA matches it firmly. Size values are once, few and many counts, or a class for expanded clones, and some rows have none.

clone size | J gene | V gene | D gene | CDR3 DNA | CDR3 protein
. | TRBJ1-2 | TRBV9 | . | TGTGCCAGCAGCGCGGACACCAGCTACACCTTC | CASSADTSYTF
. | TRBJ1-2 | TRBV28 | TRBD1 | TGTGCCACCCCGACAGGGGGCAGCTATGGCTACACCTTC | CATPTGGSYGYTF
. | TRBJ2-3 | TRBV27 | TRBD1 | TGTGCCAGCAGAATACAGGGGGTTTTCACAGATACGCAGTATTTT | CASRIQGVFTDTQYF
many | TRBJ1-2 | TRBV5-4 | TRBD1 | TGTGCCAGCAGCGGGGACAGGGGGGAGCATGGCTACACCTTC | CASSGDRGEHGYTF
. | TRBJ1-5 | TRBV19 | . | TGTGCCAGTACCTCCTCGGGGGTTCCCGGCAATCAGCCCCAGCATTTT | CASTSSGVPGNQPQHF
. | TRBJ1-2 | TRBV30 | . | TGTGCCGGGGGACGGGTACTCCACCCGAACCCTTTGTATGGCTACACCTTC | CAGGRVLHPNPLYGYTF
. | TRBJ2-7 | TRBV2 | TRBD1 | TGTGCCAGCTTAGAGACAGGGGGCGGCGAGCAGTACTTC | CASLETGGGEQYF
. | TRBJ1-2 | TRBV7-9 | . | TGTGCCAGCAGCTTCGACAGCCTTAACTATGGCTACACCTTC | CASSFDSLNYGYTF
. | TRBJ2-1 | TRBV19 | TRBD2 | TGTGCCAGTAGTATAACTAGCGGGGGTGCTGAGCAGTTCTTC | CASSITSGGAEQFF
few | TRBJ2-7 | TRBV2 | . | TGTGCCAGCAGTGATGCGTGGTTCGGCGAGCAGTACTTC | CASSDAWFGEQYF
. | TRBJ2-2 | TRBV2 | . | TGTGCCAGTCGCCTAGGGGCCACCGGGGAGCTGTTTTTT | CASRLGATGELFF
few | TRBJ1-4 | TRBV5-1 | . | TGCGCCAGCAGCTTTAACAGGGTTAATGAAAAACTGTTTTTT | CASSFNRVNEKLFF
. | TRBJ1-5 | TRBV6-5 | . | TGTGCCAGCAAAGGGGTAGATCAGCCCCAGCATTTT | CASKGVDQPQHF
. | TRBJ1-2 | TRBV5-6 | . | TGTGCCAGCAGCTTGGGACCCACGACAGTTTATGGCTACACCTTC | CASSLGPTTVYGYTF
. | TRBJ1-3 | TRBV11-2 | . | TGTGCCAGCAGCTCAACAACCGGAAACACCATATATTTT | CASSSTTGNTIYF
once | TRBJ2-3 | TRBV5-1 | . | TGCGCCAGCAGTTTTAACCCGAGTACGAACACAGATACGCAGTATTTT | CASSFNPSTNTDTQYF
once | TRBJ1-5 | TRBV16 | TRBD1 | TGTGCCAGCAGCCAAAACCCAGGGGGTGGAGGAAATCAGCCCCAGCATTTT | CASSQNPGGGGNQPQHF
. | TRBJ1-2 | TRBV14 | TRBD1 | TGTGCCAGCAGCCAAGACCTCCTGGGGACAGGGGCCTATGGCTACACCTTC | CASSQDLLGTGAYGYTF
. | TRBJ2-1 | TRBV5-4 | . | TGTGCCAGCAGCACGGGGGACTCCACCTTCTACAATGAGCAGTTCTTC | CASSTGDSTFYNEQFF
. | TRBJ1-2 | TRBV7-9 | . | TGTGCCAGCAGCCCTAGGCCGGATTGGGATGGCTACACCTTC | CASSPRPDWDGYTF
. | TRBJ2-7 | TRBV18 | TRBD1 | TGTGCCAGCCAGGACAGGCCGCCGCAGTACTTC | CASQDRPPQYF
few | TRBJ1-2 | TRBV27 | TRBD1 | TGTGCCAGCGGGGGACAGGGGTTAGACTATGGCTACACCTTC | CASGGQGLDYGYTF
. | TRBJ2-7 | TRBV6-5 | . | TGTGCCAGCAGTCCCGGCGGGGGCAGGCCATATCAGCAGTACTTC | CASSPGGGRPYQQYF
. | TRBJ1-2 | TRBV3-1/TRBV3-2 | TRBD1 | TGTGCCAGCAGACAGGGGAACTATGGCTACACCTTC | CASRQGNYGYTF
. | TRBJ1-1 | TRBV5-4 | . | TGTGCCAGCAGCCAACGGAGGGGGGGGACCCTGAACACTGAAGCTTTCTTT | CASSQRRGGTLNTEAFF
. | TRBJ2-4 | TRBV6-5 | TRBD1 | TGTGCCGGACAGGGCGAAAACATTCAGTACTTC | CAGQGENIQYF
. | TRBJ2-5 | TRBV7-2 | TRBD1 | TGTGCCAGCAGCTGGGACAGGGCCCGAGAGACCCAGTACTTC | CASSWDRARETQYF
. | TRBJ1-2 | TRBV28 | TRBD1 | TGTGCCAGCAGACTACCGGGACAGGGGTTTAGGGGCTACACCTTC | CASRLPGQGFRGYTF
. | TRBJ1-2 | TRBV5-8 | . | TGTGCCGGAGCCATATTGGACTATGGCTACACCTTC | CAGAILDYGYTF
. | TRBJ1-2 | TRBV11-2 | . | TGTGCCAGCACGACAATTAAGGACAGCTATGGCTACACCTTC | CASTTIKDSYGYTF
few | TRBJ2-5 | TRBV2 | TRBD2 | TGTGCCAGCAGTCCGGGACTAGCGGAGACCCAGTACTTC | CASSPGLAETQYF